This TCR beta chain was captured by sequencing in a study of blood T cell repertoires in COVID-19 (dated by TCRdb to about 2020). With regard to the full study: Samples from collaborators originated in the United States, Italy and Spain and spanned both the acute and convalescent phases of COVID-19. The material from the prospective study consisted of cDNA or gDNA derived from T cells, B-cell-depleted T cells, or PBMCs. Subjects who had been exposed to COVID-19, were actively infected with it, or had recovered from it provided the deeply sampled blood TCRbeta repertoires that made up the dataset. A freely available public database, intended as a resource for researchers studying the immune response to SARS-CoV-2, is where the repertoires were released. The samples were drawn from two sources: the first 160 participants of the ongoing ImmuneRACE study, and about 1,300 subjects contributed by 6 global collaborators. A de-identified subject ID, COVID-19 status, age in years and sex were almost always included in the sample metadata. Where available, HLA class I and class II types were obtained from metadata supplied by the sample provider rather than from assay-based typing.

Points on this clone: Its cognate antigen has yet to be identified. Base qualities are missing; no much larger clone stands one base away.

General conclusions and limits of the study: The amount of clinical and demographic metadata varied by source and participant and was provided uncurated.

One collaborating source in Seattle enrolled patients while the patients were actively infected and followed the patients over time throughout the course of disease. The collaborating institutions used their own protocols to collect whole blood in K2EDTA tubes. For TCRbeta analysis, collaborators shipped samples in one of three forms: frozen whole blood, isolated PBMCs, or DNA extracted from either of those sample types. TCRbeta CDR3 regions were amplified from genomic DNA using the immunoSEQ Assay, a bias-controlled multiplex PCR. The paper's processing steps were these. Nucleated cell counts per sample were estimated from amplification of reference gene primers within the assay. To quantify the absolute abundance of each unique TCRbeta CDR3 rearrangement, sequence reads were collapsed and filtered. Productive Simpson clonality was computed per sample as the square root of Simpson's diversity index over productive rearrangements. TCRdb mirrors the immuneACCESS table, restricted to in-frame sequences. Some clones are absent from its copies; in checked studies, under half trace to an unresolved V gene, and the reason for the others is unknown. V and J calls and clone size are given by that table; D and trimming were obtained from the DNA. In this sample the table shows under 450,000 clones, around nine tenths of which occur a single time. The top ten clones comprise 7.1% of the sample.

The germline V gene (reference sequence) sets CDR1 to LGHDT and CDR2 to YNNKEL. The CDR3 measures 15 amino acids from cysteine to phenylalanine. The entry retains the CDR3 DNA only, 45 bases that are in frame from base 1. V and J are trimmed by 6 bases and 1 base, and the gene matches miss 6 bases of the junction. The TCR sequence derives from a woman aged 55-69 years with COVID-19, enrolled during active disease. The chain employs TRBV3-1 (or the pseudogene TRBV3-2) and TRBJ2-3; 8 bases in between match TRBD2. Sample: peripheral blood. The CDR3 protein is CASSSGVWGTDTQYF. The DNA sequence follows: TGTGCCAGCAGTAGCGGGGTTTGGGGCACAGATACGCAGTATTTT.